One sample yielded the 2 T cell receptor beta chains listed below, sequenced in a study of OX40 agonist ivuxolimab in advanced cancers. Method: immunoSEQ multiplex PCR; TCRdb's copy keeps in-frame clones and lacks some. The sample holds roughly 19,000 clones, approximately 84% seen once. This specimen consisted of CD4+ or CD8+ T cells sorted from blood, obtained in a trial of the OX40 agonist ivuxolimab. Receptors were obtained from an adult with an advanced solid tumor such as melanoma, head and neck, liver or kidney cancer.

This sequence joins TRBV5-1 and TRBJ2-5; no definite D call. The germline gives CDR1 SGHRS, CDR2 YFSETQ. The CDR3 length is 15 residues. V was pared by 1 base and J by 2 bases, with 12 bases between. Here the CDR3 DNA reads TGCGCCAGCAGCTTGAAGTGGCCGATACAAGAGACCCAGTACTTC. Translation: CASSLKWPIQETQYF.

V and J are TRBV6-1 and TRBJ2-2; 11 nucleotides agree with TRBD2. The CDR3 spans 15 residues. V was clipped by 2 bases and J by 4 bases; unmatched bases: 0. CDR1 MNHNS and CDR2 SASEGT come from the germline V gene. CDR3 amino acids: CASSELAGGTGELFF. CDR3 nucleotides: TGTGCCAGCAGTGAACTAGCGGGGGGCACCGGGGAGCTGTTTTTT.